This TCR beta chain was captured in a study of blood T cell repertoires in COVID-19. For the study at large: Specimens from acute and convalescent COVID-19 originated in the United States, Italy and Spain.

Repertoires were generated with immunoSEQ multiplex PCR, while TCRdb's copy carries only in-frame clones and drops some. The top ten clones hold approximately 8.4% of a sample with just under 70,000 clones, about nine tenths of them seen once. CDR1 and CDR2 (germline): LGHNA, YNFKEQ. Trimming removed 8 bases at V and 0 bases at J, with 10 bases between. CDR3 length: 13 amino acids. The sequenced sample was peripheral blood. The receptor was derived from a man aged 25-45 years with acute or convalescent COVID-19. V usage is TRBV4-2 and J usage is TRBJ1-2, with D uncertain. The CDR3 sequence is CASLGGANYGYTF. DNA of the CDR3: TGTGCCAGCCTGGGAGGAGCTAACTATGGCTACACCTTC.